This TCR beta chain is from a study of T cell responses to AZD1222 COVID-19 vaccine. Germline CDR1 reads SGHTA; CDR2 reads FQGNSA. This CDR3 spans 16 amino acids. Trimming pared 5 bases from V and 1 base from J, leaving 16 bases between. TCRdb's copy holds only in-frame clones and misses some; the assay was immunoSEQ multiplex PCR. The table includes nearly 95,000 clones, nearly 90% detected once. The sequences come from peripheral blood, collected on day 0 of AZD1222 vaccination. This chain links TRBV7-2 with TRBJ2-3; D might be TRBD2 (6 bases). This TCR came from an adult in good health. The DNA for the CDR3 is TGTGCCAGCAGCCCCTTCCGGGACTTCGGCACAGATACGCAGTATTTT. This sequence encodes CASSPFRDFGTDTQYF. Looking up the rest from reference TRBV7-2 and TRBJ2-3 gives the full variable domain: GAGVSQSPSNKVTEKGKDVELRCDPISGHTALYWYRQSLGQGLEFLIYFQGNSAPDKSGLPSDRFSAERTGGSVSTLTIQRTQQEDSAVYLCASSPFRDFGTDTQYFGPGTRLTVL.